Included here is one T cell receptor (beta chain) sequence, with context. What it recognizes is unknown. The sample originates from a study of CXCR3-negative and CXCR3-positive naive CD8 T cells. Study-level background: TRB reads totalled about 150 million, about 1.5 +/- 0.3 million per library.

Carrying UMI labels, the TRB cDNA libraries were prepared through 5' RACE. Reprocessing the 5' RACE reads, TCRdb reports a single entry for every CDR3 protein and omits DNA. The sample data list 38,000 or so distinct CDR3 sequences. Findings and caveats of the study: Naive CXCR3-negative cells resembled naive CXCR3-positive cells in TRBV-TRBJ usage; memory cells differed. After cryopreservation, CXCR3 expression dropped partially; most assays used fresh PBMCs.

Sorting was done in triplicate for each CD8+ T cell subset (about 330,000 cells each). CDR3 size: 16 residues. The V gene's germline CDR1 is SQVTM and CDR2 ANQGSEA. This TCR derives from a human donor in good health. Some clones in this sample may be carry-over from other donors' samples. Specimen: memory CD8+ T cells from blood. V is TRBV29-1 and J is TRBJ2-3; TCRdb's D call, TRBD2, is unchecked because there is no DNA. The CDR3: CSVEALAGYPTDTQYF.